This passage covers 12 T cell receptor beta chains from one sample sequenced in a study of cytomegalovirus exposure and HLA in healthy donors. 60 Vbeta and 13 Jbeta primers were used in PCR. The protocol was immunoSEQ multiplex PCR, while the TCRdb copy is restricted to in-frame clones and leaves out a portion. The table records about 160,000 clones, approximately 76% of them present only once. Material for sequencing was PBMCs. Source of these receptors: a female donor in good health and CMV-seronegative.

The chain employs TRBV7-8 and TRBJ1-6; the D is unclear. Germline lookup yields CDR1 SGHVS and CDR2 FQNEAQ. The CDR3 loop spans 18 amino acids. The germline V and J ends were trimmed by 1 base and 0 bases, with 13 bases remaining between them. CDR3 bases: TGTGCCAGCAGCTTAGAAGATCGGCGGAGCTCCTATAATTCACCCCTCCACTTT. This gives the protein CASSLEDRRSSYNSPLHF.

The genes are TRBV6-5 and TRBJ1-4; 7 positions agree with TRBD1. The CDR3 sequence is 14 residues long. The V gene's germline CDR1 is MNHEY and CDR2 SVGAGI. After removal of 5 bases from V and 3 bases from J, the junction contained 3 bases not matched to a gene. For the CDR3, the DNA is TGTGCCAGCAGTCAAGACAGGGCTAATGAAAAACTGTTTTTT. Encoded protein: CASSQDRANEKLFF.

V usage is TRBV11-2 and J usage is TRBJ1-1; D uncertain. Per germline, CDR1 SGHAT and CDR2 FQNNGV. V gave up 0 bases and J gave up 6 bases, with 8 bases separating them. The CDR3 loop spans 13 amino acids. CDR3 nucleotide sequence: TGTGCCAGCAGCTTAGAGGCTGAAGCTGAAGCTTTCTTT. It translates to CASSLEAEAEAFF.

The CDR3 DNA follows: TGTGCCTGGAGTGTGAGCTCCTACGAGCAGTACTTC. Amino acids: CAWSVSSYEQYF. This chain links TRBV30 with TRBJ2-7; D is undetermined. Per germline, CDR1 GTSNPN and CDR2 SVGIG (reference sequence). The germline V and J ends were trimmed by 0 bases and 0 bases, with 3 bases remaining between them. The CDR3 totals 12 residues.

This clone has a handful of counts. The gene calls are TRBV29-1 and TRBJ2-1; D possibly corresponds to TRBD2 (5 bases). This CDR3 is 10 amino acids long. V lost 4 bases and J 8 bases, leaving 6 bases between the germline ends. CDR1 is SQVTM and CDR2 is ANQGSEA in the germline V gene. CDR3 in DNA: TGCAGCGTTGGAGGGTATGAGCAGTTCTTC. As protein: CSVGGYEQFF.

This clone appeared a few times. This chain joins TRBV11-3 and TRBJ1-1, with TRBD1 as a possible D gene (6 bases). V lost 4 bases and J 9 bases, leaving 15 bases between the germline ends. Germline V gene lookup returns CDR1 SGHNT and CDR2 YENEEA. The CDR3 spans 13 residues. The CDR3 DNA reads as TGTGCCAGCAGCTCGACCGGGACAACTAAAGCTTTCTTT. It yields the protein CASSSTGTTKAFF. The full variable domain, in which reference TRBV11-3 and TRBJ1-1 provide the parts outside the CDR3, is EAGVVQSPRYKIIEKKQPVAFWCNPISGHNTLYWYLQNLGQGPELLIRYENEEAVDDSQLPKDRFSAERLKGVDSTLKIQPAELGDSAVYLCASSSTGTTKAFFGQGTRLTVV.

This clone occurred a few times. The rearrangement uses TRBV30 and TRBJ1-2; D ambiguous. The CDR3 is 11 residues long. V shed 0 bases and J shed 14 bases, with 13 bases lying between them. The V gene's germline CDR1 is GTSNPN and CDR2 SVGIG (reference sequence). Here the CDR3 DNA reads TGTGCCTGGAGTGTAACTTACCTACCAACCTTC. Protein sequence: CAWSVTYLPTF.

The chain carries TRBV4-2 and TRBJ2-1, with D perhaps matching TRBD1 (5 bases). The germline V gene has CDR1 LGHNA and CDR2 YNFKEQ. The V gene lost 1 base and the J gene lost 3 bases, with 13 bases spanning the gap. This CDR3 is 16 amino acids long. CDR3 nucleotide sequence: TGTGCCAGCAGCCAAGGGCCACAGGCCCTCTACAATGAGCAGTTCTTC. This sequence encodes CASSQGPQALYNEQFF.

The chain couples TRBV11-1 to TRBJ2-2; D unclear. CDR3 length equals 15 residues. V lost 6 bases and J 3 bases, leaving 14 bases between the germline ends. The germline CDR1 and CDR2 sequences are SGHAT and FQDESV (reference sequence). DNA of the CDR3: TGTGCCAGCAGTCCCGCCATAAGAGACACCGGGGAGCTGTTTTTT. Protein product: CASSPAIRDTGELFF.

The CDR3 protein is CSVAGTSYNEQFF. CDR3 coding DNA: TGCAGCGTTGCGGGGACTTCCTACAATGAGCAGTTCTTC. V is TRBV29-1 and J is TRBJ2-1; tentatively, D is TRBD2 (6 bases). CDR1 is SQVTM, CDR2 ANQGSEA, per germline. V dropped 4 bases and J dropped 1 base, with 8 bases sitting between them. The CDR3 is 13 amino acids.

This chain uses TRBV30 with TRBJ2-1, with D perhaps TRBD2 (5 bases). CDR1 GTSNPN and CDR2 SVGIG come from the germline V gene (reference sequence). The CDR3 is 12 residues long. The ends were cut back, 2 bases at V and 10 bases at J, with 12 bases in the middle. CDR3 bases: TGTGCCTGGAGTAGGGCTAGCTGGGAGCAGTTCTTC. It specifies CAWSRASWEQFF.

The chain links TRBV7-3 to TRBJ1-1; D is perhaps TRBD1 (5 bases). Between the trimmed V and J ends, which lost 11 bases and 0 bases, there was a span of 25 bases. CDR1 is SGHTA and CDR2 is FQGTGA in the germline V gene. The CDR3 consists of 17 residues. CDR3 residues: CAVQRWSGGTMNTEAFF. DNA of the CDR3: TGTGCCGTCCAGCGGTGGAGCGGGGGGACCATGAACACTGAAGCTTTCTTT.